This T cell receptor (beta chain) was profiled in a study of OX40 agonist ivuxolimab in advanced cancers. Overall study: Patients assigned to dose escalation were diagnosed with hepatocellular carcinoma, melanoma, renal cell or head and neck cancer. Partial responses occurred in Three dose-escalation patients, one with hepatocellular carcinoma and two with cutaneous melanoma. General study findings and limits: The CD4+ and CD8+ T cells in the blood had expanded clonally by week 6 at 0.1 to 3.0 mg/kg.

Peripheral blood came from all dose cohorts at three timepoints. With 6 bases clipped from V and 0 bases from J, the junction kept 10 bases outside the gene matches. CDR1 and CDR2 from the germline V gene are LGHNA and YSLEER. The CDR3 consists of 16 residues. This clone appeared a few times. Its antigen is not identified. Sequenced by immunoSEQ multiplex PCR; TCRdb stores in-frame clones only, minus some. The sample contains 35,000 to 55,000 clones, roughly 94% of which appear only once. Sequenced material: CD4+ or CD8+ T cells sorted from blood, taken in a trial of the OX40 agonist ivuxolimab. This sequence originates from an adult with an advanced solid tumor such as melanoma, head and neck, liver or kidney cancer. The rearrangement links TRBV4-3 to TRBJ2-7; TRBD2 matches at 8 bases. The DNA of the CDR3 is TGCGCCAGCAGGGAAGGACTAGCCGCCGACTCCTACGAGCAGTACTTC. Translating gives CASREGLAADSYEQYF.